The entry that follows covers one T cell receptor (beta chain) sequence. The antigen remains unidentified. This sample was taken from a study of cytomegalovirus exposure and HLA in healthy donors. Some clones are missing from TCRdb's copy, which holds only in-frame ones; the method was immunoSEQ multiplex PCR. The repertoire holds under 300,000 clones, with around 86% as singletons. Study observations and caveats: The authors listed 150 to 200 TCR beta chains as cytomegalovirus-associated. Confirmation was obtained in vitro that a few CMV-associated chains are specific for CMV antigens.

The donors were in the roughly 110-subject validation cohort; that cohort was separate from the 666-subject first cohort. Sequencing was done on a sample of PBMCs. The receptor's source is a woman under 40 in good health and CMV-seropositive.

Here the CDR3 DNA reads TGTGCCAGCAGTCCCCTTACGGGGTTGAACACTGAAGCTTTCTTT. Protein sequence: CASSPLTGLNTEAFF. The V call is TRBV27, the J call TRBJ1-1; D uncertain. The CDR3 sequence is 15 residues long. The ends were cut back, 5 bases at V and 0 bases at J, with 13 bases in the middle. Looked up from germline, CDR1 is MNHEY and CDR2 is SMNVEV (reference sequence).